These T cell receptor beta chains were read from a single sample in a study of blood T cell repertoires in COVID-19. Here immunoSEQ multiplex PCR was the method, and the copy in TCRdb shows in-frame clones only, minus some. The table has 250,000 to 300,000 clones, approximately 85% seen once. Sequenced sample: PBMCs or T cells enriched from blood (not recorded which). Receptor source: a woman aged 50 to 60 who had recovered from COVID-19. The CDR3 runs from the conserved cysteine through the conserved F or W. D genes are given only for firm matches. Size is omitted from some rows. Given values are once, few, many or a class for expanded clones.

length,size,V,J,D,CDR3,DNA
17,-,TRBV2,TRBJ2-7,TRBD2,CASSVLGKAGDGYEQYF,TGTGCCAGCAGTGTATTGGGTAAGGCGGGAGATGGCTACGAGCAGTACTTC
13,-,TRBV28,TRBJ1-2,-,CASSVRGGYGYTF,TGTGCCAGCAGTGTTAGGGGGGGCTATGGCTACACCTTC
15,-,TRBV7-2,TRBJ1-3,-,CASSLARTFGNTIYF,TGTGCCAGCAGCTTAGCTAGGACATTTGGAAACACCATATATTTT
14,-,TRBV2,TRBJ2-5,-,CASKGGSAVETQYF,TGTGCCAGCAAAGGGGGATCAGCAGTCGAGACCCAGTACTTC
14,once,TRBV7-2,TRBJ2-7,TRBD1,CASSTTRTGSEQYF,TGTGCCAGCAGCACGACTCGGACAGGGAGCGAGCAGTACTTC
15,-,TRBV19,TRBJ2-1,TRBD1,CASSIVGTGGDEQFF,TGTGCCAGTAGTATCGTGGGGACAGGGGGGGATGAGCAGTTCTTC
15,-,TRBV19,TRBJ2-7,TRBD2,CASSISGGANYEQYF,TGTGCCAGTAGTATATCGGGAGGGGCGAACTACGAGCAGTACTTC
13,-,TRBV7-3,TRBJ2-1,-,CASSFDTYNEQFF,TGTGCCAGCAGTTTTGACACTTACAATGAGCAGTTCTTC
13,-,TRBV7-9,TRBJ2-1,TRBD2,CALLAYSYNEQFF,TGTGCCCTACTAGCGTATTCCTACAATGAGCAGTTCTTC
13,-,TRBV30,TRBJ2-5,-,CAWSGQQGETQYF,TGTGCCTGGAGTGGACAGCAGGGAGAGACCCAGTACTTC
14,-,TRBV6-5,TRBJ1-3,-,CASRPNIDQHTIYF,TGTGCCAGCAGACCCAACATCGATCAACACACCATATATTTT
13,-,TRBV29-1,TRBJ1-4,-,CSVEIDSNEKLFF,TGCAGCGTTGAAATCGACAGTAATGAAAAACTGTTTTTT